This T cell receptor beta chain was profiled in a study of identical twins. The CDR3 totals 16 residues. CDR1 and CDR2 (germline): SGHRS, YFSETQ. V lost 4 bases to trimming and J lost 4 bases, with 19 bases between them. Healthy Caucasians, and only they, were the donors. Template switching, a step in the protocol, added a universal primer site, and cDNA carried unique molecular identifiers. One entry per CDR3 protein, called by TCRdb with MiXCR from the 5' RACE reads. The table includes 500,000 or so distinct CDR3 sequences, 13% to 15% detected once. These same records also appear under a second study, on yellow fever vaccine responses in identical twins. From that paper: Reports say the vaccine T cell response in twins looked partly convergent and partly personalized.

Input material: CD4+ T cells sorted from blood. The origin of this receptor is a woman aged 18-29 years in good health. The chain employs TRBV5-1 and TRBJ2-3, with a weak D call TRBD1 (5 bases). This chain's CDR3 is CASSILGHNIADTQYF. CDR3 bases: TGCGCCAGCAGCATTCTCGGACACAATATCGCAGATACGCAGTATTTT.